This TCR beta chain was identified during a study of shared clonotypes between healthy human individuals. Sequencing was at deep level. Data came from immunoSEQ multiplex PCR; TCRdb stores just in-frame clones and leaves some out. Among approximately 2,000,000 clones listed, around 95% were seen once. The germline gives CDR1 MDHEN, CDR2 SYDVKM. Trimming shortened V by 3 bases and J by 2 bases, and 13 bases separated the two germline ends. The CDR3 is 16 residues long. CD8 cells regarded as naive lacked CD45RO, were positively chosen for CCR7, and omitted terminally differentiated effector memory CD45RA+ cells.

The origin of this receptor is a man aged 18-30 years in good health. Some clones in this sample may be carry-over from other donors' samples. Sequencing input: naive CD8+ T cells from PBMCs. The chain combines TRBV28 with TRBJ2-2; D is ambiguous. The CDR3 region has the DNA TGTGCCAGCAGTTTGTTTCCCGGAACTAACACCGGGGAGCTGTTTTTT. Translating gives CASSLFPGTNTGELFF.